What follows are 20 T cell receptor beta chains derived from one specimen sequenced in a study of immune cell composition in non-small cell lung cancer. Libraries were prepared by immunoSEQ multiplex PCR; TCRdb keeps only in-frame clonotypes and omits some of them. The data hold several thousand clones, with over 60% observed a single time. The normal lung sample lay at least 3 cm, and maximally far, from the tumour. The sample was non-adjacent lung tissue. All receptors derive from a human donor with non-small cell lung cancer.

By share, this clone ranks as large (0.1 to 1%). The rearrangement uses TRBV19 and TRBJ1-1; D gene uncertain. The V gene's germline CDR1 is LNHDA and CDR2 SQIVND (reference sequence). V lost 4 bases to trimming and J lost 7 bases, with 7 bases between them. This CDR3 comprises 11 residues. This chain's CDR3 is CASSSRLEAFF. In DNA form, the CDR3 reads TGTGCCAGTAGTAGCCGACTTGAAGCTTTCTTT.

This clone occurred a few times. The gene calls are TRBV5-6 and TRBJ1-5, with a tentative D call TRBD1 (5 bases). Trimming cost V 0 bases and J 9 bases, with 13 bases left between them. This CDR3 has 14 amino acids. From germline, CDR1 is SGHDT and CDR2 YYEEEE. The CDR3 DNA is TGTGCCAGCAGCTTGGGTCGGGGGTATGGGCCCCAGCATTTT. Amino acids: CASSLGRGYGPQHF.

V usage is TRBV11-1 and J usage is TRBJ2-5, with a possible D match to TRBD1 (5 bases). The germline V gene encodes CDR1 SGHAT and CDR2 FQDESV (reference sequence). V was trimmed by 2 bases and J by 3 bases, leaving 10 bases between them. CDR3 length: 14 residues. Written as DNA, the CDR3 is TGTGCCAGCAGCTTACAGGGTAGAGAAGAGACCCAGTACTTC. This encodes CASSLQGREETQYF.

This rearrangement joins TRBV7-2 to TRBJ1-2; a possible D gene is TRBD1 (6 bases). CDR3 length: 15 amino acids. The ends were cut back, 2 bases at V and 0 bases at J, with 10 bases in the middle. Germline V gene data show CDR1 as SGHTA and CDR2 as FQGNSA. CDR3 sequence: CASSLIGTPNYGYTF. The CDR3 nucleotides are TGTGCCAGCAGCTTAATTGGGACACCTAACTATGGCTACACCTTC.

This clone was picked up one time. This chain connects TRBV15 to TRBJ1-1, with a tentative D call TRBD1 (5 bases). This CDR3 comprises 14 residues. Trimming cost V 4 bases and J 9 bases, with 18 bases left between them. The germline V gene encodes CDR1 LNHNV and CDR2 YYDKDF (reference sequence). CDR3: CATSTPGGVVKAFF. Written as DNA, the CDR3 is TGTGCCACCAGCACCCCGGGAGGGGTGGTTAAAGCTTTCTTT. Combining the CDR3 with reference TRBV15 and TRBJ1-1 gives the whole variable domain DAMVIQNPRYQVTQFGKPVTLSCSQTLNHNVMYWYQQKSSQAPKLLFHYYDKDFNNEADTPDNFQSRRPNTSFCFLDIRSPGLGDTAMYLCATSTPGGVVKAFFGQGTRLTVV.

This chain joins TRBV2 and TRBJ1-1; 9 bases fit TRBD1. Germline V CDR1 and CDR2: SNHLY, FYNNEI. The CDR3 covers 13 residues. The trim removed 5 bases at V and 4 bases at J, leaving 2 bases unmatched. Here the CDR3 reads CASSLTGGTEAFF. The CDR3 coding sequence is TGTGCCAGCAGTTTGACAGGGGGCACTGAAGCTTTCTTT. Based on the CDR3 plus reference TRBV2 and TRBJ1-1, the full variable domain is EPEVTQTPSHQVTQMGQEVILRCVPISNHLYFYWYRQILGQKVEFLVSFYNNEISEKSEIFDDQFSVERPDGSNFTLKIRSTKLEDSAMYFCASSLTGGTEAFFGQGTRLTVV.

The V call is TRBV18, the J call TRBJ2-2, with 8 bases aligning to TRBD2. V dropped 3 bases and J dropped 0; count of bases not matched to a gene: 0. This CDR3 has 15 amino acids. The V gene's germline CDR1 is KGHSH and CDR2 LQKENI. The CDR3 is CASSPGLANTGELFF. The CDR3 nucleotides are TGTGCCAGCTCACCGGGACTAGCGAACACCGGGGAGCTGTTTTTT.

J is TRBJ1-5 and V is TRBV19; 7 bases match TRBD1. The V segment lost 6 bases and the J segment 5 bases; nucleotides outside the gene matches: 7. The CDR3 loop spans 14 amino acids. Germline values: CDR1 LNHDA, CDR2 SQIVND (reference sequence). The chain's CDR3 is CASSKDRKDQPQHF. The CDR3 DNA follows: TGTGCCAGTAGCAAGGACAGGAAGGATCAGCCCCAGCATTTT.

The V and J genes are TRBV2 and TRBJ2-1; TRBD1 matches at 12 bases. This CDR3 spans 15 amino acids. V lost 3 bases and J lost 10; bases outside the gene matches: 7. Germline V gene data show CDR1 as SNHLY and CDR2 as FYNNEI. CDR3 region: CASSDGGQGAEEQFF. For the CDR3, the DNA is TGTGCCAGCAGTGACGGGGGACAGGGGGCCGAGGAGCAGTTCTTC.

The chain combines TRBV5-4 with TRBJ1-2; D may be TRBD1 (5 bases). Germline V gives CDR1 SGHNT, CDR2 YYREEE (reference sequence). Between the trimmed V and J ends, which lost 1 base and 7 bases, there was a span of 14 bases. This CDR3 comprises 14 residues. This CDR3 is CASSLIGQGGGYTF. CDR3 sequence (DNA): TGTGCCAGCAGCTTGATAGGGCAGGGAGGTGGCTACACCTTC.

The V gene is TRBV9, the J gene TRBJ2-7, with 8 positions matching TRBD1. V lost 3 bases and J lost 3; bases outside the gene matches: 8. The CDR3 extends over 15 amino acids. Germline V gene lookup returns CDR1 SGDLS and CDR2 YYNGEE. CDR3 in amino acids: CASSAGTGPYYEQYF. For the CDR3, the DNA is TGTGCCAGCAGCGCCGGGACAGGACCTTACTACGAGCAGTACTTC.

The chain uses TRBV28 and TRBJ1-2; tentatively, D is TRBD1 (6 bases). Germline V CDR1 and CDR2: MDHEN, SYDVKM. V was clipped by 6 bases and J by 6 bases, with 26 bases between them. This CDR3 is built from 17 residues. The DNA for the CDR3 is TGTGCCAGCAGATTTGAGTGGCTACAGGGTTTAGGAGATGGCTACACCTTC. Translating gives CASRFEWLQGLGDGYTF.

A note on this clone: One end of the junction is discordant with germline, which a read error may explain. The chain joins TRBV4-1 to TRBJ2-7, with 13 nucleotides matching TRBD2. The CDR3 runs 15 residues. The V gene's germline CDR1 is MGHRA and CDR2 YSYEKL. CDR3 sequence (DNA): TGTGCCAGCAGTGATGGGACTAGCGGGGTCTACGAGCAGTACTTC. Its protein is CASSDGTSGVYEQYF.

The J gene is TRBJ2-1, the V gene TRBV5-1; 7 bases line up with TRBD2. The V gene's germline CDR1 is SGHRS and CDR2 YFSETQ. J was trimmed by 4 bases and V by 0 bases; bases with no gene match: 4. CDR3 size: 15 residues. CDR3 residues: CASSLAGGWYNEQFF. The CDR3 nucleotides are TGCGCCAGCAGCTTGGCGGGGGGTTGGTACAATGAGCAGTTCTTC.

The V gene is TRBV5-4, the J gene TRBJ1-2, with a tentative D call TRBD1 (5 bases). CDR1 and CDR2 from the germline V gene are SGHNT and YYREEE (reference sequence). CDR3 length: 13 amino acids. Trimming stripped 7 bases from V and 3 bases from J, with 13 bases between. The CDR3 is CASPPPGDYGYTF. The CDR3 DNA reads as TGTGCCAGCCCACCCCCGGGGGACTATGGCTACACCTTC.

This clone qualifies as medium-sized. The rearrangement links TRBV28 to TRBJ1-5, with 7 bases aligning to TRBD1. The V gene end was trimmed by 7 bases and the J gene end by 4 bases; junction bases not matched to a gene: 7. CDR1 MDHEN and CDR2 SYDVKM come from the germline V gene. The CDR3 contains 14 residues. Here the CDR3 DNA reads TGTGCCAGCAATCCGGGACAGCCTAATCAGCCCCAGCATTTT. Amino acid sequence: CASNPGQPNQPQHF. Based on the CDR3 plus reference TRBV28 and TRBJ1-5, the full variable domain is DVKVTQSSRYLVKRTGEKVFLECVQDMDHENMFWYRQDPGLGLRLIYFSYDVKMKEKGDIPEGYSVSREKKERFSLILESASTNQTSMYLCASNPGQPNQPQHFGDGTRLSIL.

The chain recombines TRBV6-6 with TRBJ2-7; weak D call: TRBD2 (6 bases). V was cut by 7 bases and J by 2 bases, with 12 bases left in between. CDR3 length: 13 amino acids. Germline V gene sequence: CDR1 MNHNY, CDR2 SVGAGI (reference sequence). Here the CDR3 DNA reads TGTGCCAGCACCACGGGAGCCGCCTACGAGCAGTACTTC. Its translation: CASTTGAAYEQYF.

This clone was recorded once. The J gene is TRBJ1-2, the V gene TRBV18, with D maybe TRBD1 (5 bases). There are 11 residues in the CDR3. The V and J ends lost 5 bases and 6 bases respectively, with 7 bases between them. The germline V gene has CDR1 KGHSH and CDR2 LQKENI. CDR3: CASSSGDGYTF. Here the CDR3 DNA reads TGTGCCAGCTCATCGGGGGATGGCTACACCTTC. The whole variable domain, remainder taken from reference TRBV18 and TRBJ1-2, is NAGVMQNPRHLVRRRGQEARLRCSPMKGHSHVYWYRQLPEEGLKFMVYLQKENIIDESGMPKERFSAEFPKEGPSILRIQQVVRGDSAAYFCASSSGDGYTFGSGTRLTVV.

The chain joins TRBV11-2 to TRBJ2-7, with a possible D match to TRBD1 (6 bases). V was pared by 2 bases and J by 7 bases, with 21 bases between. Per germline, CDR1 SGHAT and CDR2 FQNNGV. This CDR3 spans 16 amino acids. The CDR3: CASSLSRNARGQEQYF. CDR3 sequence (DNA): TGTGCCAGCAGCTTAAGTCGTAACGCCAGGGGACAAGAGCAGTACTTC.

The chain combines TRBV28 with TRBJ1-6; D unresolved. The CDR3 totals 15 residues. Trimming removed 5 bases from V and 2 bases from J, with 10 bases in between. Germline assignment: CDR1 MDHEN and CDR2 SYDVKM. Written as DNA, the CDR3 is TGTGCCAGCAGTCCGTCGTCTACCTATAATTCACCCCTCCACTTT. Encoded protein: CASSPSSTYNSPLHF.